This T cell receptor beta chain was observed in a study of T cell responses to AZD1222 COVID-19 vaccine. Study details: Recipients boosted at about 4 weeks or about 12 weeks are pooled.

This clone is a singleton in its sample. Its antigen is still unknown. The table came from immunoSEQ multiplex PCR; TCRdb's copy has only in-frame clones and leaves some out. This table has 90,000 to 150,000 clones, around 87% appearing once. V was trimmed by 3 bases and J by 4 bases, leaving 6 bases between them. CDR3 length: 12 residues. Broader study findings: Nearly half of unique spike-specific TCRs reportedly avoided B.1.351 and B.1.1.7 mutated regions. The donor group comprised mostly white British people and more females; the analysis possibly underestimated clonal diversity. Seropositivity was recorded at baseline in only six AZD1222 recipients.

The input for sequencing was peripheral blood, taken on day 0 of AZD1222 vaccination. The chain uses TRBV12-3 or TRBV12-4 and TRBJ1-2; D not resolved. The source of this sequence is an adult in good health. CDR3 amino acids: CASSLGSYGYTF. The DNA for the CDR3 is TGTGCCAGCAGTTTGGGGAGCTATGGCTACACCTTC.